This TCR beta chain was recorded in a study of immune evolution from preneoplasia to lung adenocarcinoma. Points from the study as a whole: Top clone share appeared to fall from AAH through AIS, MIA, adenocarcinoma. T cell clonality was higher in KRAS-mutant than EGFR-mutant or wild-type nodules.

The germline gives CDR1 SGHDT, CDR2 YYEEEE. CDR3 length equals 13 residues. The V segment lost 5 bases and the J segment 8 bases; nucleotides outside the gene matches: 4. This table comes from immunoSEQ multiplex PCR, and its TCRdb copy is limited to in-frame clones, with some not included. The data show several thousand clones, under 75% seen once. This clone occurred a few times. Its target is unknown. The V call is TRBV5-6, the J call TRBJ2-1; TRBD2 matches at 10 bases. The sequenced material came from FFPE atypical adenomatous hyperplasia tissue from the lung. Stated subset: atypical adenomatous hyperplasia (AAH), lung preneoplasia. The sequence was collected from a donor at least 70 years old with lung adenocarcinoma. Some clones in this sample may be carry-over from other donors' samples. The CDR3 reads CASRLAGLYEQFF. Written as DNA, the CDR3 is TGTGCCAGCAGACTAGCGGGACTCTATGAGCAGTTCTTC.